This T cell receptor (beta chain) derives from a study of control samples from healthy donors and cancer patients. Sequencing used immunoSEQ multiplex PCR; TCRdb keeps in-frame clones, though not all of them. Among about 63,000 clones listed, roughly 85% were seen once. The CDR3 has 18 amino acids. Losses at the gene ends were 1 base for V and 2 bases for J; bases not matched to a gene: 9. Germline V gene lookup returns CDR1 LGHNA and CDR2 YSLEER. Sequencing was done on a sample of blood. The chain links TRBV4-3 to TRBJ2-3; 10 bases are shared with TRBD2. This clonotype originated in a man aged 40-55 years in good health. In DNA form, the CDR3 reads TGCGCCAGCAGCCAAGGAAGATCTAGCGGGAGTGTCACAGATACGCAGTATTTT. This encodes CASSQGRSSGSVTDTQYF.